Listed here are 32 T cell receptor beta chains from one sample, sequenced in a study of long-term antiretroviral therapy in people with HIV (dated by TCRdb to between 2021 and 2024). The immunoSEQ hsTCRB v3.0 assay was used at survey level resolution to sequence the TRB variable region. Entries here come from immuneACCESS through TCRdb and include only in-frame sequences with V and J called. Some clones fail to appear in such tables; in the studies checked, an unresolved V gene covers under half of the shortfall, and the cause of the remainder is unknown. This sample lists around 21,000 clones; approximately 84% were detected once. The top ten constitute more than 3.5% of the sample. Sequencing used unsorted PBMCs, obtained about 6.1 years after starting antiretroviral therapy. All receptors derive from a man between 25 and 39 years old with HIV.

This chain uses TRBV13 with TRBJ1-2; no clear D. Germline V lookup: CDR1 PRHDT, CDR2 FYEKMQ (reference sequence). CDR3 length: 13 amino acids. The ends were cut back, 4 bases at V and 2 bases at J, with 8 bases in the middle. Written as DNA, the CDR3 is TGTGCCAGCAGCTCAGGTCTCAACTATGGCTACACCTTC. Its translation is CASSSGLNYGYTF.

The chain couples TRBV27 to TRBJ2-2; D might be TRBD1 (7 bases). The length of the CDR3 is 17 residues. CDR1 is MNHEY and CDR2 is SMNVEV in the germline V gene (reference sequence). The V end lost 6 bases, the J end lost 5 bases, and 22 bases lay between the germline ends. CDR3 nucleotide sequence: TGTGCCAGCAGCTACCCACGCGGGGCAGGGGGTACCGGGGAGCTGTTTTTT. Amino acid sequence: CASSYPRGAGGTGELFF.

The chain links TRBV2 to TRBJ1-4, with 9 nucleotides matching TRBD1. The germline V gene has CDR1 SNHLY and CDR2 FYNNEI. Trimming removed 3 bases from V and 6 bases from J; junction bases left unmatched: 14. This CDR3 contains 18 residues. The CDR3 spells CASSDKPGQGSMYEKLFF. Written as DNA, the CDR3 is TGTGCCAGCAGTGACAAACCGGGACAGGGTTCGATGTATGAAAAACTGTTTTTT.

V usage is TRBV28 and J usage is TRBJ1-2; TRBD1 aligns across 11 bases. This CDR3 is 16 amino acids long. CDR1 and CDR2 from the germline V gene are MDHEN and SYDVKM. With 5 bases clipped from V and 7 bases from J, the junction kept 12 bases outside the gene matches. The CDR3 DNA reads TGTGCCAGCAGTAAAGGGGGGACAGGGGGAAGTGGTGGCTACACCTTC. Its protein product is CASSKGGTGGSGGYTF.

The rearrangement links TRBV11-1 to TRBJ2-3, with 11 positions matching TRBD2. CDR1 is SGHAT, CDR2 FQDESV, per germline (reference sequence). V trimming: 5 bases; J trimming: 8 bases; junction bases outside the gene matches: 12. This CDR3 has 16 amino acids. In DNA, the CDR3 is TGTGCCAGCAGCCAGTTTAGCGGGAGGGCCTGGGGTACGCAGTATTTT. Its protein is CASSQFSGRAWGTQYF.

The chain combines TRBV6-6 with TRBJ2-7, with no clear D. The V end was cut by 3 bases, the J end by 5 bases, with 17 bases between. This CDR3 is built from 15 residues. Germline lookup yields CDR1 MNHNY and CDR2 SVGAGI (reference sequence). The CDR3 DNA reads TGTGCCAGCAGTTATTACGGCACCCGATTGGACGAGCAGTACTTC. Translation gives CASSYYGTRLDEQYF.

CDR3 nucleotides: TGTGCCAGTAGTTTACTACCGCCAGCTGGAAACACCATATATTTT. This gives the protein CASSLLPPAGNTIYF. V usage is TRBV19 and J usage is TRBJ1-3, with no clear D. The ends were cut back, 5 bases at V and 2 bases at J, with 13 bases in the middle. CDR1 and CDR2 from the germline V gene are LNHDA and SQIVND (reference sequence). The CDR3 length is 15 residues. The entire variable domain, with the rest obtained from reference TRBV19 and TRBJ1-3, is as follows: DGGITQSPKYLFRKEGQNVTLSCEQNLNHDAMYWYRQDPGQGLRLIYYSQIVNDFQKGDIAEGYSVSREKKESFPLTVTSAQKNPTAFYLCASSLLPPAGNTIYFGEGSWLTVV.

The chain has TRBV19 and TRBJ2-1; D is ambiguous. The CDR3 has 13 amino acids. The V gene lost 3 bases and the J gene lost 9 bases, with 12 bases spanning the gap. Germline lookup yields CDR1 LNHDA and CDR2 SQIVND (reference sequence). The CDR3 nucleotides are TGTGCCAGTAGTATGGGCCCACTTAGTGAGCAGTTCTTC. This translates into CASSMGPLSEQFF.

The CDR3: CASSARAEAFSSYNEQFF. CDR3 sequence (DNA): TGTGCCAGCAGCGCTCGAGCTGAGGCGTTTAGCTCCTACAATGAGCAGTTCTTC. The rearrangement uses TRBV7-3 and TRBJ2-1; no reliable D call. V shed 5 bases and J shed 0 bases, with 20 bases lying between them. The CDR3 runs to 18 residues. Looked up from germline, CDR1 is SGHTA and CDR2 is FQGTGA.

This clone was picked up one time. This chain joins TRBV25-1 and TRBJ1-4, with 8 bases identical to TRBD1. This CDR3 is 13 amino acids long. Germline values: CDR1 MGHDK, CDR2 SYGVNS. V trimming: 2 bases; J trimming: 16 bases; junction bases outside the gene matches: 9. The CDR3 protein is CASSEPGQGISFF. The CDR3 bases are TGTGCCAGCAGTGAACCCGGACAGGGAATCTCGTTTTTT.

For the CDR3, the DNA is TGTGCCACCAGCCCCGTCTTCGGGACAGGGCACGAGCAGTACTTC. Translating it yields CATSPVFGTGHEQYF. The chain joins TRBV15 to TRBJ2-7, with 9 bases lining up with TRBD1. The CDR3 totals 15 residues. Germline CDR1 reads LNHNV; CDR2 reads YYDKDF (reference sequence). Germline trimming cut 5 bases from V and 5 bases from J; bases unmatched to any gene: 10.

This chain links TRBV7-9 with TRBJ2-7; weak D call: TRBD1 (6 bases). Germline lookup yields CDR1 SEHNR and CDR2 FQNEAQ (reference sequence). The CDR3 has 14 residues. Trimming cost V 4 bases and J 0 bases, with 10 bases left between them. The CDR3 DNA reads as TGTGCCAGCAGCTCCAGACAGGCCTCCTACGAGCAGTACTTC. Protein product: CASSSRQASYEQYF.

Written as DNA, the CDR3 is TGTGCCAGCAGGGAGGGGGGCTCGGATGGCTACACCTTC. It is translated as CASREGGSDGYTF. The chain uses TRBV7-3 and TRBJ1-2; weak D call: TRBD1 (6 bases). This CDR3 spans 13 amino acids. Germline V gives CDR1 SGHTA, CDR2 FQGTGA. The germline V and J ends were trimmed by 6 bases and 6 bases, with 14 bases remaining between them.

This clone occurred once. This sequence joins TRBV4-2 and TRBJ2-5; tentatively, D is TRBD1 (5 bases). From germline, CDR1 is LGHNA and CDR2 YNFKEQ. This CDR3 is built from 18 residues. V was clipped by 1 base and J by 4 bases, with 22 bases between them. CDR3 loop: CASSQVSAGRGKVETQYF. The CDR3 nucleotides read TGTGCCAGCAGCCAAGTTTCGGCCGGTAGGGGAAAAGTAGAGACCCAGTACTTC.

The count of this clone is one. CDR3 sequence reads: CASSSRASYEQYF. The CDR3 region has the DNA TGTGCCAGCAGCTCCCGGGCCTCCTACGAGCAGTACTTC. The chain is built from TRBV7-9 and TRBJ2-7; D call uncertain. Germline values: CDR1 SEHNR, CDR2 FQNEAQ (reference sequence). CDR3 length: 13 residues. Deletions cut 4 bases from V and 0 bases from J, with 7 bases between.

The chain uses TRBV28 and TRBJ2-3, with D perhaps being TRBD1 or TRBD2 (5 bases each). CDR3 length: 15 residues. V was trimmed by 6 bases and J by 5 bases, leaving 18 bases between them. CDR1 MDHEN and CDR2 SYDVKM come from the germline V gene. The CDR3 is CASSPPGRRIDTQYF. CDR3 bases: TGTGCCAGCAGCCCCCCGGGACGCAGAATAGATACGCAGTATTTT.

The chain links TRBV4-3 to TRBJ1-6, with 9 bases matching TRBD1. The V and J ends lost 1 base and 10 bases, in that order; junction bases with no gene match: 8. CDR1 and CDR2 (germline): LGHNA, YSLEER. The CDR3 length is 16 residues. The CDR3 protein is CASSQGGRDRASPLHF. For the CDR3, the DNA is TGCGCCAGCAGCCAAGGGGGCCGGGACAGGGCCTCACCCCTCCACTTT.

The chain couples TRBV5-1 to TRBJ2-2, with D unclear. V gave up 0 bases and J gave up 4 bases, with 4 bases separating them. The CDR3 is made up of 13 amino acids. CDR1 and CDR2 from the germline V gene are SGHRS and YFSETQ. CDR3 loop: CASSLDATGELFF. Written as DNA, the CDR3 is TGCGCCAGCAGCTTGGATGCCACCGGGGAGCTGTTTTTT.

The chain links TRBV9 to TRBJ1-1, with 9 bases identical to TRBD1. Trimming took 0 bases from V and 8 from J; bases not matched to a gene: 5. The CDR3 has 14 residues. Germline loops: CDR1 SGDLS, CDR2 YYNGEE. CDR3 DNA sequence: TGTGCCAGCAGCGTAGCTGGGGGACAGGGCGAAGCTTTCTTT. Its protein is CASSVAGGQGEAFF.

The chain links TRBV5-4 to TRBJ1-4; D remains ambiguous. This CDR3 has 13 residues. The V end lost 2 bases, the J end lost 12 bases, and 14 bases lay between the germline ends. Germline V gives CDR1 SGHNT, CDR2 YYREEE (reference sequence). The CDR3 DNA follows: TGTGCCAGCAGCTTACCGTCCCGCGAGGAACTGTTTTTT. Its translation is CASSLPSREELFF.

The chain combines TRBV6-1 with TRBJ2-1; D possibly matches TRBD1 or TRBD2 (5 bases each). CDR1 is MNHNS, CDR2 SASEGT, per germline. The CDR3 length is 13 residues. The ends were cut back, 8 bases at V and 0 bases at J, with 8 bases in the middle. The CDR3 coding sequence is TGTGCCAGCGGGGACGGCTCCTACAATGAGCAGTTCTTC. This codes for CASGDGSYNEQFF.

This clone was observed a single time. The V and J genes are TRBV4-1 and TRBJ2-5; 9 positions agree with TRBD1. Germline trimming cut 3 bases from V and 10 bases from J; bases unmatched to any gene: 12. CDR1 is MGHRA, CDR2 YSYEKL, per germline. The CDR3 loop spans 15 amino acids. DNA for the CDR3: TGCGCCAGCAGCCAGCTCCCGGGACAGGGAGGGTTCCAGTACTTC. Encoded protein: CASSQLPGQGGFQYF.

Only one count was recorded for this clone. An end of the junction does not agree with germline; a read error may underlie this. The chain is built from TRBV30 and TRBJ1-1; D is undetermined. Germline-derived CDR1 and CDR2 are GTSNPN and SVGIG (reference sequence). CDR3 length equals 13 residues. The DNA of the CDR3 is TGTGCCGGTAGGAGTGTCGGGAACGCTGAAGCTTTCTTT. It codes for CAGRSVGNAEAFF.

V gene TRBV7-6 combines with J gene TRBJ1-4; no clear D gene. This CDR3 region has 11 residues. Germline V gene lookup returns CDR1 SGHVS and CDR2 FNYEAQ. Between the trimmed V and J ends, which lost 2 bases and 6 bases, there was a span of 1 base. CDR3 DNA: TGTGCCAGCAGCTTACATGAAAAACTGTTTTTT. Translation: CASSLHEKLFF.

The chain uses TRBV15 and TRBJ2-1, with no clear D. The V gene's germline CDR1 is LNHNV and CDR2 YYDKDF (reference sequence). The CDR3 runs to 12 residues. V shed 6 bases and J shed 0 bases, with 3 bases lying between them. The CDR3, as DNA: TGTGCCACCAGAAGCTCCTACAATGAGCAGTTCTTC. Its translation: CATRSSYNEQFF. The full variable domain, its missing parts supplied by reference TRBV15 and TRBJ2-1, is DAMVIQNPRYQVTQFGKPVTLSCSQTLNHNVMYWYQQKSSQAPKLLFHYYDKDFNNEADTPDNFQSRRPNTSFCFLDIRSPGLGDTAMYLCATRSSYNEQFFGPGTRLTVL.

The V call is TRBV2, the J call TRBJ2-1; a weak D match, TRBD2 (5 bases). This CDR3 has 18 amino acids. Germline CDR1 reads SNHLY; CDR2 reads FYNNEI. Trimming took off 5 bases at V and 6 bases at J, with 26 bases between the two ends. Written as DNA, the CDR3 is TGTGCCAGCAGTTATCCTCAAAGCCTCACCCCCCGGGGCAATGAGCAGTTCTTC. It specifies CASSYPQSLTPRGNEQFF.

The chain uses TRBV2 and TRBJ2-7, with 7 bases matching TRBD2. CDR1 is SNHLY and CDR2 is FYNNEI in the germline V gene. This CDR3 is built from 14 residues. J lost 1 base, V lost 6 bases, and 6 bases had no gene match. The CDR3 DNA reads TGTGCCAGCAGGTCAGCGGGACCTTCCTACGAGCAGTACTTC. It yields the protein CASRSAGPSYEQYF.

The J gene is TRBJ1-2, the V gene TRBV5-1, with a weak D call TRBD1 (5 bases). V lost 2 bases, J lost 0 bases, and 5 bases lay in between. The CDR3 extends over 13 amino acids. Germline lookup yields CDR1 SGHRS and CDR2 YFSETQ. The CDR3 DNA reads as TGCGCCAGCAGCTTAGGGGCTAACTATGGCTACACCTTC. Translation gives CASSLGANYGYTF.

CDR3 amino acids: CASSLGSSSYNEQFF. Here the CDR3 DNA reads TGTGCCAGCAGCTTAGGGTCGAGCTCCTACAATGAGCAGTTCTTC. The gene calls are TRBV11-3 and TRBJ2-1; D is undetermined. The CDR3 is 15 amino acids. From germline, CDR1 is SGHNT and CDR2 YENEEA. Trimming removed 1 base at V and 0 bases at J, with 7 bases between.

The chain carries TRBV28 and TRBJ2-1; tentative D call: TRBD2 (5 bases). Trimming removed 2 bases at V and 7 bases at J, with 18 bases between. The length of the CDR3 is 16 residues. The V gene's germline CDR1 is MDHEN and CDR2 SYDVKM. CDR3 nucleotide sequence: TGTGCCAGCAGTTTAGGCGGACTCCTCTTAGGGAATGAGCAGTTCTTC. This encodes CASSLGGLLLGNEQFF.

This chain uses TRBV28 with TRBJ2-7; 7 nucleotides align to TRBD1. The CDR3 is made up of 12 amino acids. The J segment lost 7 bases and the V segment lost 8 bases, leaving 8 bases of the junction unmatched. CDR1 MDHEN and CDR2 SYDVKM come from the germline V gene. Written as DNA, the CDR3 is TGTGCCAGCCAGGGGACAGTTCGGGAGCAGTACTTC. It encodes CASQGTVREQYF. The entire variable domain, with the rest obtained from reference TRBV28 and TRBJ2-7, is as follows: DVKVTQSSRYLVKRTGEKVFLECVQDMDHENMFWYRQDPGLGLRLIYFSYDVKMKEKGDIPEGYSVSREKKERFSLILESASTNQTSMYLCASQGTVREQYFGPGTRLTVT.

This clone came up a few times. The DNA of the CDR3 is TGTGCCAGCAGCGTGGAAGGGGCATGGGGCTACACCTTC. Translated, it gives CASSVEGAWGYTF. This chain joins TRBV9 and TRBJ1-2; TRBD1 is a possible D gene (5 bases). V dropped 2 bases and J dropped 8 bases, with 13 bases sitting between them. Germline assignment: CDR1 SGDLS and CDR2 YYNGEE. CDR3 size: 13 residues.